Presented here are 6 T cell receptor beta chains from one specimen sequenced in a study of response to subunit inactivated influenza vaccine. In TCRdb, the RT-PCR reads were re-called with MiXCR into one record per CDR3 protein. The top ten clones hold about 12% of a sample with 400,000 to 650,000 distinct CDR3 sequences, roughly 7.9% of them seen once. Here the sequenced sample was PBMCs from blood, taken around 25 months after vaccination. These receptors originate from a man between 50 and 75 years old who received an inactivated influenza vaccine.

The sample holds many counts of this clonotype. The V gene is TRBV5-1, the J gene TRBJ2-5; D is ambiguous. The CDR3 runs 14 residues. Looked up from germline, CDR1 is SGHRS and CDR2 is YFSETQ. With 3 bases removed from V and 1 base from J, the gap between germline ends came to 10 bases. CDR3 region: CASSWMTVQETQYF. CDR3 DNA: TGCGCCAGCAGCTGGATGACGGTCCAAGAGACCCAGTACTTC.

This clonotype was observed a handful of times. This sequence joins TRBV29-1 and TRBJ2-3; TRBD1 is a possible D gene (6 bases). CDR3 length: 15 residues. Germline V gives CDR1 SQVTM, CDR2 ANQGSEA. Deletions cut 2 bases from V and 0 bases from J, with 12 bases between. CDR3 DNA: TGCAGCGTTGAACTTGGGGGCTCAAGCACAGATACGCAGTATTTT. Its translation is CSVELGGSSTDTQYF.

A note on this clonotype: A much larger clone lies one base from this, so it may be a read error. This chain uses TRBV6-2 or TRBV6-3 with TRBJ1-1; 7 nucleotides line up with TRBD1. This CDR3 has 15 residues. CDR1 MNHEY and CDR2 SVGEGT come from the germline V gene. The CDR3 DNA is TGTGCCAGCAGTTACGAGGGGGCGGTGAACACTGCAGCTTTCTTT. Its protein is CASSYEGAVNTAAFF.

This clonotype was detected many times. CDR3 DNA sequence: TGTGCCAGCAGTCAACCAACCGGCCGGCAGTACTTC. The encoded protein is CASSQPTGRQYF. The J gene is TRBJ2-7, the V gene TRBV7-8; no definite D call. Germline loops: CDR1 SGHVS, CDR2 FQNEAQ. V was trimmed by 6 bases and J by 9 bases, leaving 15 bases between them. This CDR3 comprises 12 residues.

The count of this clonotype is one. The junction and the germline gene differ at one end; a read error may be behind it. V usage is TRBV10-3 and J usage is TRBJ2-3, with D possibly matching TRBD2 (6 bases). Germline V lookup: CDR1 ENHRY, CDR2 SYGVKD. CDR3 size: 16 residues. The CDR3 loop is CAISEPGGVNTDTQCF. As DNA, the CDR3 is TGTGCCATCAGTGAGCCCGGCGGGGTTAACACAGATACGCAGTGTTTT.

As to this clonotype: A much larger clone is a single base away; this may be a read error. The rearrangement joins TRBV7-8 to TRBJ2-2; TRBD2 matches 10 bases. Germline trimming cut 5 bases from V and 6 bases from J; bases unmatched to any gene: 6. Germline loops: CDR1 SGHVS, CDR2 FQNEAQ. The length of the CDR3 is 15 residues. The CDR3 bases are TGTGCCAGCAGCCAGCGGACTAGCGGTTCCGGGGAGCTGTTTTTT. Protein: CASSQRTSGSGELFF.